A single sample is the source of the 9 T cell receptor beta chains below, sequenced in a study of immune evolution from preneoplasia to lung adenocarcinoma. The table came from immunoSEQ multiplex PCR; TCRdb's copy has only in-frame clones and leaves some out. The sample lists about 41,000 clones; around 85% were seen once. The specimen sequenced was FFPE invasive lung adenocarcinoma tissue. The receptors derive from a person between 60 and 69 years old with lung adenocarcinoma.

The chain couples TRBV5-1 to TRBJ2-3; the match to TRBD2 covers 16 bases. Looked up from germline, CDR1 is SGHRS and CDR2 is YFSETQ. This CDR3 region has 19 residues. Germline trimming cut 3 bases from V and 3 bases from J; bases unmatched to any gene: 10. The CDR3: CASSSQIPGLAGGTDTQYF. CDR3 DNA sequence: TGCGCCAGCAGCTCCCAAATCCCGGGACTAGCGGGAGGGACAGATACGCAGTATTTT. Combining the CDR3 with reference TRBV5-1 and TRBJ2-3 gives the whole variable domain KAGVTQTPRYLIKTRGQQVTLSCSPISGHRSVSWYQQTPGQGLQFLFEYFSETQRNKGNFPGRFSGRQFSNSRSEMNVSTLELGDSALYLCASSSQIPGLAGGTDTQYFGPGTRLTVL.

The CDR3 spells CASSLNEQFF. The CDR3 DNA is TGTGCCAGCAGCTTAAATGAGCAGTTCTTC. This chain joins TRBV11-2 and TRBJ2-1, with no clear D. The CDR3 covers 10 residues. Germline assignment: CDR1 SGHAT and CDR2 FQNNGV. The germline V and J ends were trimmed by 2 bases and 7 bases, with 0 bases remaining between them.

This chain uses TRBV4-2 with TRBJ2-1, with 7 positions matching TRBD2. The CDR3 runs 14 residues. Germline CDR1 LGHNA, CDR2 YNFKEQ. Trimming removed 1 base from V and 8 bases from J; junction bases left unmatched: 5. The CDR3 spells CASSQGAGIDEQFF. The CDR3 DNA reads TGTGCCAGCAGCCAAGGAGCGGGAATAGATGAGCAGTTCTTC.

This chain links TRBV7-3 with TRBJ2-1; 8 positions agree with TRBD2. Germline V gene lookup returns CDR1 SGHTA and CDR2 FQGTGA. The V segment lost 5 bases and the J segment 4 bases; nucleotides outside the gene matches: 10. This CDR3 comprises 16 residues. Here the CDR3 DNA reads TGTGCCAGCAGCCCCCGAGCGGGAGAGGTTTACAATGAGCAGTTCTTC. Translating it yields CASSPRAGEVYNEQFF.

The chain employs TRBV7-8 and TRBJ2-2; possible D gene TRBD1, 6 bases. Trimming removed 3 bases from V and 5 bases from J, with 7 bases in between. The CDR3 extends over 13 amino acids. Germline CDR1 and CDR2: SGHVS and FQNEAQ. CDR3: CASSFGQTGELFF. In DNA, the CDR3 is TGTGCCAGCAGCTTTGGACAGACCGGGGAGCTGTTTTTT.

This sequence joins TRBV19 and TRBJ2-5, with D perhaps TRBD1 or TRBD2 (5 bases each). The CDR3 is made up of 13 amino acids. V shed 4 bases and J shed 0 bases, with 6 bases lying between them. Germline lookup yields CDR1 LNHDA and CDR2 SQIVND (reference sequence). The CDR3 nucleotides read TGTGCCAGTAGTAGGGACCACCAAGAGACCCAGTACTTC. Protein sequence: CASSRDHQETQYF.

J is TRBJ2-7 and V is TRBV7-9, with D unresolved. Per the germline V gene, CDR1 is SEHNR and CDR2 is FQNEAQ (reference sequence). Trimming removed 1 base at V and 4 bases at J, with 5 bases between. There are 12 residues in the CDR3. CDR3 in amino acids: CASSLVGYEQYF. In DNA form, the CDR3 reads TGTGCCAGCAGCTTAGTGGGTTACGAGCAGTACTTC.

The chain links TRBV7-8 to TRBJ2-2; tentatively, D is TRBD1 (6 bases). This CDR3 spans 14 amino acids. V was cut by 3 bases and J by 3 bases, with 8 bases left in between. Per the germline V gene, CDR1 is SGHVS and CDR2 is FQNEAQ. The CDR3 DNA reads as TGTGCCAGCAGCTTCCACAGGGACACCGGGGAGCTGTTTTTT. This translates into CASSFHRDTGELFF.

This chain connects TRBV15 to TRBJ1-1, with 8 bases that match TRBD1. The V gene end was trimmed by 8 bases and the J gene end by 5 bases; junction bases not matched to a gene: 4. The germline gives CDR1 LNHNV, CDR2 YYDKDF (reference sequence). The CDR3 runs to 12 residues. The CDR3 loop reads CATRQGRTEAFF. As DNA, the CDR3 is TGTGCCACCCGACAGGGGCGGACTGAAGCTTTCTTT.